The clone carrying this T cell receptor beta chain has just a few counts. This specimen comes from a study of CD8 T cells in Susac syndrome. Germline CDR1 is DFQATT and CDR2 is SNEGSKA (reference sequence). The CDR3 has 12 amino acids. V was shortened by 5 bases and J by 2 bases, with 4 bases between the two germline ends. CD8+ and CD4+ T cells were negatively isolated; TEMRA cells were FACS-enriched. Reverse transcription of about 0.5 to 1 ug RNA used random hexamers. MiXCR, run by TCRdb on the immunoSEQ multiplex PCR reads, gives a single entry per CDR3 protein. The sample lists more than 200,000 distinct CDR3 sequences, around 90% seen once, with about 0.12% in the top ten.

The sequence was obtained from a human donor with multiple sclerosis. Sequencing was done on a sample of CD8+ T cells from PBMCs. The genes are TRBV20-1 and TRBJ2-6; D gene unclear. The CDR3 nucleotides are TGCAGTGCTCCCACTGGGGCCAACGTCCTGACTTTC. Translating gives CSAPTGANVLTF.